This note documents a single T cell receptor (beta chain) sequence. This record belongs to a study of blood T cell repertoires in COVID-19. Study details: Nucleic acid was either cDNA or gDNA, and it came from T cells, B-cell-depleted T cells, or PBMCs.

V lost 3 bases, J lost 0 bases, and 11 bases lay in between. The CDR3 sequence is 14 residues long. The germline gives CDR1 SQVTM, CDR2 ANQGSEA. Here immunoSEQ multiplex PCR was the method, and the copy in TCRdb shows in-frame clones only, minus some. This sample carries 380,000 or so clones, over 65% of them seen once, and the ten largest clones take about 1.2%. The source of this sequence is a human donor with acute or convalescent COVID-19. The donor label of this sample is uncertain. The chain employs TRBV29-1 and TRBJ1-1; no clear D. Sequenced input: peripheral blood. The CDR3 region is CSVDDGGMNTEAFF. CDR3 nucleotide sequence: TGCAGCGTTGACGACGGAGGAATGAACACTGAAGCTTTCTTT.